This TCR beta chain was observed in a study of cytomegalovirus exposure and HLA in healthy donors. This clone was detected a few times. There are 17 residues in the CDR3. Per the germline V gene, CDR1 is SGHNT and CDR2 is YYREEE (reference sequence). V trimming: 5 bases; J trimming: 8 bases; junction bases outside the gene matches: 18. Use of 60 Vbeta and 13 Jbeta primers characterized the PCR. Only in-frame clones appear in the TCRdb table, and some are missing; sequencing was by immunoSEQ multiplex PCR. The sample records roughly 180,000 clones, over 80% being singletons. The sample taken for sequencing was PBMCs. The genes are TRBV5-4 and TRBJ1-2; the match to TRBD1 covers 10 bases. This TCR came from a girl under 18 in good health and CMV-seropositive. As DNA, the CDR3 is TGTGCCAGCAGTCGCAAGAACCGGGACAGGGGAAGTGAAGGCTACACCTTC. Its translation: CASSRKNRDRGSEGYTF.